This T cell receptor beta chain is drawn from a study of tumor-infiltrating lymphocytes in primary liver carcinoma. Across the study: Patients, male and female, were 30 to 69 years old. General study findings and limits: A significantly higher top-250-clone fraction was recorded for tumors than for blood (p = 0.039).

To note about this clonotype: Its antigen is not identified. Relative to the germline gene, one junction end is altered; a read error may explain this.

The authors made TCR beta cDNA from about 500 ng total RNA with a constant-region primer. Modified slightly, ARM-PCR produced TCR beta libraries over three nested multiplex PCR rounds. The opening two PCR rounds, approximately 10 cycles each, paired TRBV1-TRBV30 forward primers with a C-beta reverse primer. MiXCR was run by TCRdb on the multiplex PCR reads, yielding one entry per CDR3 protein. The table lists 100,000 to 120,000 distinct CDR3 sequences, around 83% of them singletons, with about 20% in the top ten. Co-extraction of RNA and DNA was performed on roughly 17-32 mg of unsorted bulk tissue. The V gene's germline CDR1 is LGHNA and CDR2 YSLEER. This CDR3 is built from 15 residues.

The specimen sequenced was liver tumor tissue from sampling region 3. Specified subset: tumor region T3, left-lateral pole. The J gene is TRBJ2-7, the V gene TRBV4-3, with D possibly matching TRBD2 (5 bases). This clonotype originated in a man between 40 and 49 years old with primary liver carcinoma and hepatitis B virus infection. The CDR3 DNA reads TGTGTCAGCAGCCCGAATTGGGGAGAAGTGCACGAGCAGTACTTC. Protein product: CVSSPNWGEVHEQYF.